Listed here are 17 T cell receptor beta chains from one sample, sequenced in a study of T cell responses to AZD1222 COVID-19 vaccine (dated by TCRdb to about 2021). Libraries were prepared through the immunoSEQ multiplex PCR assay. Entries here come from immuneACCESS through TCRdb and include only in-frame sequences with V and J called. Some clones fail to appear in such tables; in the studies checked, an unresolved V gene covers under half of the shortfall, and the cause of the remainder is unknown. Recorded for this sample are some 84,000 clones; 65% to 90% of them occurred a single time. Approximately 7.9% of the sample is in the top ten clones. In the paper's terms, the time point label means: baseline before first vaccination. The sequences come from peripheral blood, collected on day 0 of AZD1222 vaccination. The receptors here all came from an adult in good health.

The table lists this clone with a count of one. This rearrangement joins TRBV7-9 to TRBJ1-1; 7 positions agree with TRBD1. This CDR3 region has 13 residues. CDR1 is SEHNR, CDR2 FQNEAQ, per germline (reference sequence). V was pared by 6 bases and J by 5 bases, with 6 bases of the junction left unmatched. Here the CDR3 reads CASRPTGRTEAFF. The CDR3 nucleotides read TGTGCCAGCAGGCCGACAGGGAGAACTGAAGCTTTCTTT.

The chain links TRBV5-1 to TRBJ2-1; D is perhaps TRBD1 (6 bases). CDR3 length: 14 residues. The germline V gene has CDR1 SGHRS and CDR2 YFSETQ. Between the trimmed V and J ends, which lost 7 bases and 7 bases, there was a span of 18 bases. For the CDR3, the DNA is TGCGCCAGCTACGAGACAACGACAGGTAATGAGCAGTTCTTC. This codes for CASYETTTGNEQFF.

This clone was counted between two and nine times. The chain combines TRBV27 with TRBJ2-7, with D uncertain. Germline V gene lookup returns CDR1 MNHEY and CDR2 SMNVEV (reference sequence). Trimming left V 2 bases short and J 4 bases short, with 9 bases between. The CDR3 is 13 amino acids. CDR3 coding DNA: TGTGCCAGCAGTTTAGGACCAGCGTACGAGCAGTACTTC. Its protein is CASSLGPAYEQYF.

The rearrangement links TRBV28 to TRBJ1-2, with 8 positions matching TRBD1. This CDR3 has 16 residues. Germline CDR1 reads MDHEN; CDR2 reads SYDVKM. V lost 5 bases to trimming and J lost 0 bases; unmatched junction nucleotides: 8. The CDR3 nucleotides are TGTGCCAGCAGTGAGCCGGGACAGGCTACTAACTATGGCTACACCTTC. Translation gives CASSEPGQATNYGYTF.

V gene TRBV18 combines with J gene TRBJ2-3; possible D gene TRBD2, 6 bases. The CDR3 contains 14 residues. Between the trimmed V and J ends, which lost 6 bases and 0 bases, there was a span of 10 bases. The germline V gene has CDR1 KGHSH and CDR2 LQKENI. The CDR3 here is CASSSGESTDTQYF. For the CDR3, the DNA is TGTGCCAGCTCCTCGGGAGAGAGCACAGATACGCAGTATTTT.

The V gene is TRBV4-1, the J gene TRBJ1-4; a weak D match, TRBD1 (5 bases). The CDR3 is made up of 16 amino acids. V gave up 1 base and J gave up 5 bases, with 14 bases separating them. CDR1 MGHRA and CDR2 YSYEKL come from the germline V gene. CDR3 nucleotide sequence: TGCGCCAGCAGCCAAGCGTCATTGGGGGGGAATGAAAAACTGTTTTTT. It encodes CASSQASLGGNEKLFF.

This clone was found a few times. The chain uses TRBV6-5 and TRBJ2-4; TRBD2 agrees at 8 bases. Germline loops: CDR1 MNHEY, CDR2 SVGAGI. With V trimmed by 11 bases and J by 8 bases, 5 bases remained unmatched. This CDR3 spans 11 amino acids. The CDR3 DNA reads as TGTGCCGCCTCGGGGGGGGACATTCAGTACTTC. Its protein is CAASGGDIQYF.

The genes are TRBV18 and TRBJ2-1, with D possibly being TRBD2 (6 bases). There are 12 residues in the CDR3. The V and J ends lost 3 bases and 10 bases respectively, with 10 bases between them. Germline loops: CDR1 KGHSH, CDR2 LQKENI. CDR3 nucleotides: TGTGCCAGCTCACCGGGCCTAGCGGAGCAGTTCTTC. Protein: CASSPGLAEQFF.

The rearrangement uses TRBV9 and TRBJ1-3, with D perhaps matching TRBD1 (5 bases). This CDR3 is 14 amino acids long. From germline, CDR1 is SGDLS and CDR2 YYNGEE. Trimming pared 2 bases from V and 4 bases from J, leaving 10 bases between. The CDR3 here is CASSVGGPGNTIYF. As DNA, the CDR3 is TGTGCCAGCAGCGTCGGGGGTCCCGGAAACACCATATATTTT.

The table lists this clone with a count of one. This chain joins TRBV30 and TRBJ1-6; no clear D. The CDR3 contains 13 residues. Germline CDR1 reads GTSNPN; CDR2 reads SVGIG (reference sequence). Trimming shortened V by 4 bases and J by 9 bases, and 13 bases separated the two germline ends. The CDR3 loop reads CAWNRGPSSPLHF. The CDR3 DNA reads TGTGCCTGGAACCGAGGGCCTAGTTCACCCCTCCACTTT.

V and J are TRBV19 and TRBJ2-1; perhaps TRBD2 as D (6 bases). The CDR3 runs to 14 residues. Trimming pared 6 bases from V and 4 bases from J, leaving 13 bases between. Germline lookup yields CDR1 LNHDA and CDR2 SQIVND (reference sequence). The DNA of the CDR3 is TGTGCCAGTAGCCCCGGGACTTTATACAATGAGCAGTTCTTC. This codes for CASSPGTLYNEQFF.

V and J are TRBV11-3 and TRBJ2-2, with TRBD1 as a possible D gene (5 bases). Trimming cost V 0 bases and J 6 bases, with 5 bases left between them. The CDR3 extends over 13 amino acids. In germline, CDR1 is SGHNT, CDR2 YENEEA. In nucleotides, the CDR3 is TGTGCCAGCAGCTTAGAGGGGCCCGGGGAGCTGTTTTTT. Amino acid sequence: CASSLEGPGELFF.

This clone has only one observation. The genes are TRBV19 and TRBJ2-1; D perhaps matches TRBD2 (6 bases). The CDR3 is 10 amino acids. The germline V gene encodes CDR1 LNHDA and CDR2 SQIVND (reference sequence). The ends were cut back, 5 bases at V and 10 bases at J, with 6 bases in the middle. CDR3 residues: CASSRGEQFF. In DNA, the CDR3 is TGTGCCAGTAGTCGGGGGGAGCAGTTCTTC.

The chain combines TRBV28 with TRBJ2-3, with TRBD2 as a possible D gene (5 bases). From germline, CDR1 is MDHEN and CDR2 SYDVKM. The CDR3 totals 13 residues. The V end lost 6 bases, the J end lost 3 bases, and 10 bases lay between the germline ends. The chain's CDR3 is CASRILGTDTQYF. The CDR3 region has the DNA TGTGCCAGCAGGATACTAGGGACAGATACGCAGTATTTT.

This sequence joins TRBV3-1 (or the pseudogene TRBV3-2) and TRBJ2-5, with D possibly matching TRBD2 (6 bases). The V gene lost 4 bases and the J gene lost 5 bases, with 17 bases spanning the gap. This CDR3 is 15 amino acids long. Germline CDR1 reads LGHDT; CDR2 reads YNNKEL (reference sequence). The CDR3 DNA follows: TGTGCCAGCAGCCCCGCCACGGGAGACCGTGAGACCCAGTACTTC. Protein: CASSPATGDRETQYF.

The chain combines TRBV6-5 with TRBJ1-2; D is possibly TRBD1 (5 bases). The CDR3 length is 14 residues. Germline CDR1 reads MNHEY; CDR2 reads SVGAGI. V was cut by 6 bases and J by 8 bases, with 19 bases left in between. The DNA for the CDR3 is TGTGCCAGCAGGGGGACCGGGGGTTTTAACGGCTACACCTTC. This encodes CASRGTGGFNGYTF.

This clone was detected a few times. V is TRBV19 and J is TRBJ2-2; 7 nucleotides align to TRBD1. Germline values: CDR1 LNHDA, CDR2 SQIVND (reference sequence). This CDR3 is 15 amino acids long. Unmatched junction bases numbered 5, after V lost 7 bases and J lost 0 bases. CDR3 amino acids: CASTLQGSNTGELFF. The CDR3 DNA follows: TGTGCCAGTACCTTACAGGGGTCGAACACCGGGGAGCTGTTTTTT.